The following is a T cell receptor beta chain sequence with its context. This clonotype has ten or more counts. Its antigen target is currently unknown. The input lacks base qualities; no much larger clone sits a single base away. V is clipped by 0 bases and J by 4 bases, and the sequence between their germline boundaries is 12 bases long. Including cysteine and phenylalanine, the CDR3 has 15 amino acids. Of the read, only the CDR3 DNA is kept; its 45 bases are in frame from base 1. Looking up the germline V gene yields CDR1 MNHNS and CDR2 SASEGT. The entry originates in a study of response to subunit inactivated influenza vaccine (dated by TCRdb to the late 2010s). Background on the whole study: Deep quantitative profiling of the T cell receptor repertoire was used in the study to follow responses to a trivalent subunit inactivated influenza vaccine. Results and caveats for the whole study, not just this receptor: The authors suggested that each seasonal influenza vaccination may recruit only a limited number of new T cells.

The library was prepared using RT-PCR. The data were produced on an Illumina HiSeq 2500. TCRdb passed the public sequencing reads through fastp at Q25 and MiXCR, retaining productive beta sequences. Each CDR3 protein gets just one entry, which takes the most common genes and DNA from the rows behind it. The sample profile shows about 180,000 distinct CDR3 sequences; about 9.3% of them were found once. In total, the top ten clones hold roughly a tenth of the sample. The specimen comprised non-naive T cells sorted from PBMCs, sampled on the day of vaccination. The cell subset or site label of this sample denotes: memory T cell fraction. This clonotype was obtained from a man aged 45-65 years who received an inactivated influenza vaccine. Donor details come from another sample of the same person, matched by shared clones. The chain is made from TRBV6-1 and TRBJ1-2; the D gene remains uncertain. At the DNA level, the sequence is TGTGCCAGCAGTGAAGCGCGACTCTCCGCCTATGGCTACACCTTC. Translated, this is CASSEARLSAYGYTF.